Here is one TCR beta chain with its context. The data stem from a study of cytomegalovirus exposure and HLA in healthy donors. Overall study context: Across a few hundred genotyped donors, over 70% landed in the Caucasian-associated ancestry cluster.

The CDR3 covers 15 residues. Germline CDR1 and CDR2: LNHDA and SQIVND (reference sequence). Germline trimming cut 10 bases from V and 2 bases from J; bases unmatched to any gene: 11. The PCR employed 60 Vbeta primers together with 13 Jbeta primers. TCRdb's table, derived via immunoSEQ multiplex PCR, lists solely in-frame clones and lacks some. Here the sample spans roughly 70,000 clones, just over 75% being singletons. The chain recombines TRBV19 with TRBJ1-5; 7 bases align to TRBD1. The TCR originated in a man aged 45-65 years in good health and CMV-seronegative. The sample consisted of PBMCs. For the CDR3, the DNA is TGTGCCACCACCGGTACGACAGGGCGCAATCAGCCCCAGCATTTT. Protein: CATTGTTGRNQPQHF.